There are a few counts of the clone carrying this T cell receptor beta chain. The data are from a study of beta chain features in type 1 diabetes. Each sorted fraction was over 98% pure. Germline V gene sequence: CDR1 SGHTA, CDR2 FQGNSA. The germline V and J ends were trimmed by 7 bases and 1 base, with 17 bases remaining between them. CDR3 length equals 16 residues. The sequenced template was cDNA made from the entire isolated RNA. The assay was immunoSEQ multiplex PCR, and TCRdb's table has in-frame clones only and misses some. This table has hundreds of thousands of clones, over 9.5% appearing once.

This receptor was taken from a man younger than 35 in good health. The sample consisted of naive CD4+ T cells from blood. The rearrangement joins TRBV7-2 to TRBJ2-1; a weak D match, TRBD1 (7 bases). The CDR3 spells CASTTIRGASYNEQFF. The CDR3 DNA reads as TGTGCCAGCACAACAATCAGGGGGGCGTCCTACAATGAGCAGTTCTTC.